One and the same sample provided the 17 T cell receptor beta chains below, sequenced in a study. TCRdb fed the 5' RACE reads into MiXCR, producing one record per CDR3 protein. Among tens of thousands of distinct CDR3 sequences listed, about 32% were seen once. Sequencing used tumor-infiltrating memory CD4+ T cells sorted from the breast tumor. The subset here: memory CD4+ T cells, CD4+CD45RO+CD25-. The receptors come from a female donor with breast cancer.

The V and J genes are TRBV3-1 and TRBJ2-2; possibly TRBD1 or TRBD2 for D (5 bases each). V was trimmed by 1 base and J by 5 bases, leaving 11 bases between them. The germline gives CDR1 LGHDT, CDR2 YNNKEL (reference sequence). The length of the CDR3 is 15 residues. This CDR3 reads CASSQVGVKTGELFF. In DNA form, the CDR3 reads TGTGCCAGCAGCCAAGTGGGGGTGAAAACCGGGGAGCTGTTTTTT.

V is TRBV7-9 and J is TRBJ1-5, with D possibly TRBD1 on 5 matching bases. Germline-derived CDR1 and CDR2 are SEHNR and FQNEAQ (reference sequence). Trimming shortened V by 7 bases and J by 0 bases, and 16 bases separated the two germline ends. The CDR3 contains 16 residues. DNA of the CDR3: TGTGCCAGCACCTCGGGGAGGGGTAATAGCAATCAGCCCCAGCATTTT. Translated: CASTSGRGNSNQPQHF. The complete variable domain, with remaining parts taken from reference TRBV7-9 and TRBJ1-5, reads DTGVSQNPRHKITKRGQNVTFRCDPISEHNRLYWYRQTLGQGPEFLTYFQNEAQLEKSRLLSDRFSAERPKGSFSTLEIQRTEQGDSAMYLCASTSGRGNSNQPQHFGDGTRLSIL.

The chain joins TRBV5-1 to TRBJ1-2; a weak D match, TRBD1 (5 bases). CDR1 is SGHRS, CDR2 YFSETQ, per germline. This CDR3 comprises 14 residues. Trimming left V 4 bases short and J 3 bases short, with 13 bases between. The CDR3, as DNA: TGCGCCAGCAGCGCTTCAGGGAGGGACTATGGCTACACCTTC. Translation: CASSASGRDYGYTF.

This chain links TRBV6-2 or TRBV6-3 with TRBJ2-7; 13 nucleotides line up with TRBD2. The length of the CDR3 is 20 residues. Germline CDR1 is MNHEY and CDR2 is SVGEGT. J was trimmed by 3 bases and V by 5 bases; bases with no gene match: 19. CDR3 in amino acids: CASSHLTSGRGFGVDYEQYF. As DNA, the CDR3 is TGTGCCAGCAGTCACCTCACTAGCGGGAGGGGCTTCGGGGTCGACTACGAGCAGTACTTC.

This clonotype was counted only a few times. V and J are TRBV6-2 or TRBV6-3 and TRBJ1-5; D unclear. V gave up 6 bases and J gave up 4 bases, with 10 bases separating them. CDR3 length equals 13 residues. Germline V gene data show CDR1 as MNHEY and CDR2 as SVGEGT. The CDR3 coding sequence is TGTGCCAGCAGCGCGTTTGGAAATCAGCCCCAGCATTTT. Residues: CASSAFGNQPQHF.

This clonotype has more than one count but fewer than ten. The chain carries TRBV4-3 and TRBJ2-3; D may be TRBD1 (6 bases). Trimming removed 4 bases at V and 0 bases at J, with 11 bases between. This CDR3 is 15 amino acids long. Per germline, CDR1 LGHNA and CDR2 YSLEER. CDR3 loop: CASSLDRSSTDTQYF. DNA of the CDR3: TGCGCCAGCAGCCTAGACAGGAGCAGCACAGATACGCAGTATTTT.

The chain links TRBV5-1 to TRBJ1-4, with D possibly matching TRBD1 (5 bases). V was cut by 5 bases and J by 0 bases, with 11 bases left in between. CDR3 length equals 15 residues. Germline CDR1 SGHRS, CDR2 YFSETQ. CDR3 residues: CASSRDHATNEKLFF. The CDR3 DNA reads TGCGCCAGCAGTCGGGACCACGCAACTAATGAAAAACTGTTTTTT. Combining the CDR3 with reference TRBV5-1 and TRBJ1-4 gives the whole variable domain KAGVTQTPRYLIKTRGQQVTLSCSPISGHRSVSWYQQTPGQGLQFLFEYFSETQRNKGNFPGRFSGRQFSNSRSEMNVSTLELGDSALYLCASSRDHATNEKLFFGSGTQLSVL.

Remarks on this clonotype: A much larger clone lies one base from this, so it may be a read error. The chain combines TRBV5-1 with TRBJ1-2, with D hard to call. The CDR3 sequence is 14 residues long. Between the trimmed V and J ends, which lost 3 bases and 4 bases, there was a span of 13 bases. The V gene's germline CDR1 is SGHRS and CDR2 YFSETQ. DNA for the CDR3: TGCGCCAGCAGCTGTAAGGAGGGTAGCTATGGCTACACCTTC. Translation: CASSCKEGSYGYTF.

V gene TRBV9 combines with J gene TRBJ2-1; TRBD2 matches at 11 bases. Losses at the gene ends were 0 bases for V and 5 bases for J; bases not matched to a gene: 1. Germline values: CDR1 SGDLS, CDR2 YYNGEE. This CDR3 is built from 15 residues. CDR3 region: CASSVVAGGNNEQFF. In DNA, the CDR3 is TGTGCCAGCAGCGTAGTAGCGGGAGGGAACAATGAGCAGTTCTTC.

The chain uses TRBV12-3 or TRBV12-4 and TRBJ2-2, with D possibly called TRBD1 or TRBD2 (5 bases each). The CDR3 contains 15 residues. The V gene lost 3 bases and the J gene lost 3 bases, with 11 bases spanning the gap. CDR3 amino acids: CASSLGLGDTGELFF. Here the CDR3 DNA reads TGTGCCAGCAGTTTGGGTTTGGGGGACACCGGGGAGCTGTTTTTT.

The table lists this clonotype with many counts. The rearrangement uses TRBV4-3 and TRBJ2-7; no reliable D call. V lost 3 bases and J lost 7, with 13 bases in between. Germline V lookup: CDR1 LGHNA, CDR2 YSLEER. The CDR3 totals 13 residues. The CDR3 region has the DNA TGCGCCAGCAGCCAGCATTTAGACCGGGAGCAGTACTTC. Amino acid sequence: CASSQHLDREQYF.

On this clonotype: One junction end does not reproduce the germline sequence, and a read error may be involved. The V call is TRBV7-3, the J call TRBJ2-2, with D tentatively TRBD2 (6 bases). Germline V gene sequence: CDR1 SGHTA, CDR2 FQGTGA. The CDR3 length is 17 residues. Here the CDR3 DNA reads TGTACCAGCAGCTTCCCTGAGGCACTCGCGGGAACCGGGGAGCTGTTTTTT. This sequence encodes CTSSFPEALAGTGELFF.

In its sample, this clonotype was seen a few times. The CDR3 sequence is CASSLDWNNEQFF. In DNA form, the CDR3 reads TGCGCCAGCAGCTTGGACTGGAACAATGAGCAGTTCTTC. The chain combines TRBV5-1 with TRBJ2-1; D remains ambiguous. Per the germline V gene, CDR1 is SGHRS and CDR2 is YFSETQ. V gave up 0 bases and J gave up 5 bases, with 6 bases separating them. The CDR3 is 13 residues long.

This clonotype was detected a few times. The V call is TRBV6-2 or TRBV6-3, the J call TRBJ2-3; 9 bases map to TRBD2. This CDR3 has 13 residues. V shed 11 bases and J 3 bases; nucleotides not matched to a gene: 6. CDR1 and CDR2 from the germline V gene are MNHEY and SVGEGT. CDR3 sequence (DNA): TGTGCCGGAAGAAGCGGGAGGACAGATACGCAGTATTTT. Translation: CAGRSGRTDTQYF.

This clonotype was detected a few times. The chain joins TRBV28 to TRBJ2-1, with no clear D. This CDR3 has 15 residues. Germline loops: CDR1 MDHEN, CDR2 SYDVKM. Trimming shortened V by 4 bases and J by 0 bases, and 10 bases separated the two germline ends. The CDR3 sequence is CASSSILTSYNEQFF. The CDR3 bases are TGTGCCAGCAGTTCCATCCTAACCTCCTACAATGAGCAGTTCTTC.

In its sample, this clonotype was seen once. The germline gene is not matched at one end of the junction; a read error may be the cause. V usage is TRBV5-6 and J usage is TRBJ2-3; D possibly corresponds to TRBD2 (6 bases). The CDR3 has 16 amino acids. Germline values: CDR1 SGHDT, CDR2 YYEEEE. The CDR3 loop is CASGFRSGWRSDTQYF. The CDR3, as DNA: TGTGCCAGCGGCTTCCGGAGCGGGTGGAGGTCAGATACGCAGTATTTT. Using reference TRBV5-6 and TRBJ2-3 for the parts outside the CDR3, the full variable domain is DAGVTQSPTHLIKTRGQQVTLRCSPKSGHDTVSWYQQALGQGPQFIFQYYEEEERQRGNFPDRFSGHQFPNYSSELNVNALLLGDSALYLCASGFRSGWRSDTQYFGPGTRLTVL.

This clonotype has more than one count but fewer than ten. The V call is TRBV19, the J call TRBJ1-6; the D is unclear. The germline gives CDR1 LNHDA, CDR2 SQIVND (reference sequence). The CDR3 contains 12 residues. V shed 8 bases and J shed 7 bases, with 9 bases lying between them. For the CDR3, the DNA is TGTGCCAGTGCGTGGGAGAATTCACCCCTCCACTTT. Translated: CASAWENSPLHF.